These 25 T cell receptor beta chains were sequenced from one sample in a study of identical twins. Using its own MiXCR run on the 5' RACE reads, TCRdb lists one record per CDR3 protein. The sample contains about 290,000 distinct CDR3 sequences, nearly 9.5% of which appear only once. The same sample was also studied in work on yellow fever vaccine responses in identical twins.

Material for sequencing was CD8+ T cells sorted from blood. These receptors all come from a woman aged 18 to 35 in good health.

This clonotype was seen repeatedly, ten times or more. The chain uses TRBV29-1 and TRBJ2-7; tentative D call: TRBD1 (6 bases). V shed 6 bases and J shed 3 bases, with 21 bases lying between them. The CDR3 extends over 15 amino acids. Looked up from germline, CDR1 is SQVTM and CDR2 is ANQGSEA. This CDR3 is CSVYKQGEVSYEQYF. The CDR3 DNA sequence: TGCAGCGTCTATAAACAGGGTGAGGTGAGCTACGAGCAGTACTTC.

There are a few counts of this clonotype. V and J are TRBV6-4 and TRBJ2-4, with D maybe TRBD1 (8 bases). This CDR3 has 13 residues. Germline loops: CDR1 MRHNA, CDR2 SNTAGT. V dropped 6 bases and J dropped 8 bases, with 14 bases sitting between them. CDR3 in amino acids: CASRYRGGYIQYF. The CDR3 region has the DNA TGTGCCAGCAGGTACAGGGGGGGTTACATTCAGTACTTC.

This clonotype was detected many times. The chain uses TRBV6-2 or TRBV6-3 and TRBJ2-5; 7 positions match TRBD1. J gave up 2 bases and V 5 bases, and 11 bases lay outside the gene matches. CDR1 MNHEY and CDR2 SVGEGT come from the germline V gene. The CDR3 consists of 16 residues. The CDR3 reads CASSPRGQRTQETQYF. The CDR3 bases are TGTGCCAGCAGTCCTCGGGGACAGCGAACTCAAGAGACCCAGTACTTC.

Many counts were recorded for this clonotype. The CDR3: CASSETGAETQYF. For the CDR3, the DNA is TGTGCCAGCAGTGAGACAGGGGCAGAGACCCAGTACTTC. V and J are TRBV25-1 and TRBJ2-5; 8 bases align to TRBD1. The CDR3 is 13 amino acids. After removal of 3 bases from V and 4 bases from J, the junction contained 1 base not matched to a gene. Germline assignment: CDR1 MGHDK and CDR2 SYGVNS.

Here the CDR3 DNA reads TGTGCCAGCAGCTTACAGGGAGTCGGTGAAAAACTGTTTTTT. It is translated as CASSLQGVGEKLFF. This chain joins TRBV7-9 and TRBJ1-4; tentatively, D is TRBD1 (5 bases). This CDR3 comprises 14 residues. CDR1 is SEHNR and CDR2 is FQNEAQ in the germline V gene (reference sequence). V gave up 2 bases and J gave up 7 bases, with 11 bases separating them.

This clonotype was picked up a small number of times. The V gene is TRBV7-9, the J gene TRBJ2-7; D not certain. Germline V gene lookup returns CDR1 SEHNR and CDR2 FQNEAQ (reference sequence). This CDR3 has 14 amino acids. V was clipped by 4 bases and J by 11 bases, with 21 bases between them. The CDR3 sequence is CASSSVSAVSSEYF. As DNA, the CDR3 is TGTGCCAGCAGCTCTGTCTCTGCCGTTAGTAGTGAGTACTTC. Full variable domain (outside the CDR3, taken from reference TRBV7-9 and TRBJ2-7): DTGVSQNPRHKITKRGQNVTFRCDPISEHNRLYWYRQTLGQGPEFLTYFQNEAQLEKSRLLSDRFSAERPKGSFSTLEIQRTEQGDSAMYLCASSSVSAVSSEYFGPGTRLTVT.

This clonotype was observed many times. The CDR3 protein is CASSESQESNEQFF. The CDR3 region has the DNA TGTGCCAGCAGTGAATCCCAAGAGAGCAATGAGCAGTTCTTC. This chain links TRBV2 with TRBJ2-1; D is unresolved. Per germline, CDR1 SNHLY and CDR2 FYNNEI. The V end was cut by 2 bases, the J end by 6 bases, with 11 bases between. This CDR3 is built from 14 residues.

This clonotype has just a few counts. This sequence joins TRBV28 and TRBJ2-7, with D tentatively TRBD1 (6 bases). V lost 3 bases to trimming and J lost 4 bases, with 13 bases between them. The CDR3 loop spans 14 amino acids. Germline-derived CDR1 and CDR2 are MDHEN and SYDVKM. The CDR3 sequence: CASSFLNREYEQYF. The CDR3 nucleotides are TGTGCCAGCAGTTTTCTGAACAGGGAATACGAGCAGTACTTC.

This clonotype was counted at least ten times. CDR3 residues: CASSQDAEGGFTEAFF. The CDR3 bases are TGCGCCAGCAGCCAAGATGCTGAAGGGGGCTTCACTGAAGCTTTCTTT. The chain combines TRBV4-3 with TRBJ1-1, with 7 bases aligning to TRBD1. The germline V gene encodes CDR1 LGHNA and CDR2 YSLEER. Trimming removed 0 bases from V and 4 bases from J; junction bases left unmatched: 8. This CDR3 is 16 amino acids long.

This clonotype has a count of ten or more. The rearrangement joins TRBV9 to TRBJ2-5; TRBD2 is a possible D gene (7 bases). CDR3 length: 15 residues. Germline-derived CDR1 and CDR2 are SGDLS and YYNGEE. V was cut by 1 base and J by 1 base, with 11 bases left in between. This CDR3 is CASSVFGGPQETQYF. CDR3 nucleotide sequence: TGTGCCAGCAGCGTATTCGGGGGGCCCCAAGAGACCCAGTACTTC.

A word on this clonotype: It may be a read error: a sequence one base away is much more abundant. The CDR3 here is CACSSDWNIQETQYF. CDR3 coding DNA: TGTGCCTGCAGTTCGGACTGGAACATACAAGAGACCCAGTACTTC. The chain uses TRBV6-2 or TRBV6-3 and TRBJ2-5, with D maybe TRBD2 (5 bases). Germline V gene lookup returns CDR1 MNHEY and CDR2 SVGEGT. This CDR3 comprises 15 residues.

This clonotype was detected ten times or more. The chain's CDR3 is CASSPTAGAVTGELFF. The CDR3 DNA is TGTGCCAGCAGCCCCACAGCGGGAGCGGTGACCGGGGAGCTGTTTTTT. V usage is TRBV4-2 and J usage is TRBJ2-2, with TRBD2 identical over 8 bases. The junction had 9 bases not matched to a gene; V was cut back by 4 bases and J by 5 bases. From germline, CDR1 is LGHNA and CDR2 YNFKEQ. The CDR3 runs 16 residues.

The rearrangement uses TRBV7-8 and TRBJ2-3, with TRBD2 identical over 15 bases. Germline CDR1 SGHVS, CDR2 FQNEAQ. With 0 bases clipped from V and 2 bases from J, the junction kept 9 bases outside the gene matches. CDR3 length: 20 amino acids. CDR3 nucleotide sequence: TGTGCCAGCAGCTTAGCCGCAGGGACTAGCGGGGGGCTATCCACAGATACGCAGTATTTT. As protein: CASSLAAGTSGGLSTDTQYF.

This clonotype turned up a few times. The chain couples TRBV28 to TRBJ1-5; no firm D call. Germline assignment: CDR1 MDHEN and CDR2 SYDVKM. Trimming took 5 bases from V and 0 from J, leaving 14 bases between them. This CDR3 is 16 amino acids long. The CDR3 spells CASSALPRNSNQPQHF. CDR3 DNA sequence: TGTGCCAGCAGTGCCCTCCCTAGAAATAGCAATCAGCCCCAGCATTTT.

This clonotype was observed a handful of times. This chain connects TRBV11-2 to TRBJ2-1; 9 bases are shared with TRBD2. CDR3 size: 17 residues. Trimming at V came to 1 base and at J to 9 bases, leaving 13 bases not matched to a gene. Germline V CDR1 and CDR2: SGHAT, FQNNGV. As DNA, the CDR3 is TGTGCCAGCAGCTTAGCCCGCCTAGCGGGGAAGTTCGGTGAGCAGTTCTTC. Amino acid sequence: CASSLARLAGKFGEQFF.

This clonotype has at least ten counts. This sequence joins TRBV7-2 and TRBJ2-1; 9 bases agree with TRBD1. The CDR3 contains 16 residues. J lost 4 bases, V lost 4 bases, and 8 bases had no gene match. Germline V gives CDR1 SGHTA, CDR2 FQGNSA. CDR3 nucleotides: TGTGCCAGCAGCTCCGCGGGACAGGGAAAATACAATGAGCAGTTCTTC. This encodes CASSSAGQGKYNEQFF. The complete variable domain, with remaining parts taken from reference TRBV7-2 and TRBJ2-1, reads GAGVSQSPSNKVTEKGKDVELRCDPISGHTALYWYRQSLGQGLEFLIYFQGNSAPDKSGLPSDRFSAERTGGSVSTLTIQRTQQEDSAVYLCASSSAGQGKYNEQFFGPGTRLTVL.

J is TRBJ2-1 and V is TRBV9; TRBD2 is a possible D gene (5 bases). Germline V gene sequence: CDR1 SGDLS, CDR2 YYNGEE. The CDR3 extends over 16 amino acids. CDR3 region: CVISGVASSLYNEQFF. Here the CDR3 DNA reads TGTGTCATCAGCGGAGTCGCCTCTTCCCTTTACAATGAGCAGTTCTTC.

This clonotype was detected ten times or more. The chain employs TRBV7-3 and TRBJ2-3; 7 positions agree with TRBD2. The CDR3 consists of 13 residues. After removal of 2 bases from V and 6 bases from J, the junction contained 2 bases not matched to a gene. Looked up from germline, CDR1 is SGHTA and CDR2 is FQGTGA. This CDR3 is CASSLVGGDTQYF. In DNA, the CDR3 is TGTGCCAGCAGCTTAGTCGGGGGGGATACGCAGTATTTT.

This clonotype showed up many times. The V gene is TRBV4-3, the J gene TRBJ2-7, with TRBD2 matching over 7 bases. CDR1 LGHNA and CDR2 YSLEER come from the germline V gene. The ends lost 1 base at V and 2 bases at J; junction bases unmatched: 2. CDR3 size: 14 residues. In DNA, the CDR3 is TGCGCCAGCAGCCAAGTACGGGGGGCCTACGAGCAGTACTTC. Amino acid sequence: CASSQVRGAYEQYF.

This clonotype was seen ten or more times. The V and J genes are TRBV10-3 and TRBJ2-3; 7 positions match TRBD1. The ends lost 10 bases at V and 4 bases at J; junction bases unmatched: 11. Germline V CDR1 and CDR2: ENHRY, SYGVKD. The CDR3 covers 14 residues. The CDR3 loop reads CATETGQGPDTQYF. For the CDR3, the DNA is TGTGCCACCGAGACAGGGCAGGGCCCAGATACGCAGTATTTT.

This rearrangement joins TRBV20-1 to TRBJ2-1; 7 nucleotides agree with TRBD2. V gave up 6 bases and J gave up 0 bases; unmatched junction bases: 8. There are 15 residues in the CDR3. Germline values: CDR1 DFQATT, CDR2 SNEGSKA (reference sequence). This CDR3 is CSAAPLATSYNEQFF. CDR3 in DNA: TGCAGTGCAGCCCCACTAGCGACCTCCTACAATGAGCAGTTCTTC.

V is TRBV27 and J is TRBJ2-6, with D unresolved. Germline V CDR1 and CDR2: MNHEY, SMNVEV (reference sequence). This CDR3 comprises 12 residues. V shed 7 bases and J shed 0 bases, with 1 base lying between them. CDR3 residues: CASTSGANVLTF. The CDR3 DNA reads TGTGCCAGCACCTCTGGGGCCAACGTCCTGACTTTC.

This sequence joins TRBV28 and TRBJ2-3, with no clear D. The germline gives CDR1 MDHEN, CDR2 SYDVKM. The V end lost 6 bases, the J end lost 6 bases, and 19 bases lay between the germline ends. This CDR3 is 15 amino acids long. The CDR3 nucleotides are TGTGCCAGCAGACCCACACGGAGTAGGATGGATACGCAGTATTTT. Amino acid sequence: CASRPTRSRMDTQYF.

The rearrangement links TRBV7-9 to TRBJ2-5, with TRBD1 identical over 7 bases. V lost 5 bases, J lost 8 bases, and 8 bases stayed unmatched. The CDR3 totals 13 residues. CDR1 and CDR2 from the germline V gene are SEHNR and FQNEAQ (reference sequence). The CDR3 sequence: CASSGTASPTQYF. CDR3 nucleotide sequence: TGTGCCAGCAGCGGGACAGCATCACCCACCCAGTACTTC.

This clonotype was observed many times. This chain connects TRBV12-3 or TRBV12-4 to TRBJ2-5, with a weak D call TRBD2 (5 bases). The CDR3 runs to 14 residues. The germline V and J ends were trimmed by 3 bases and 2 bases, with 10 bases remaining between them. The CDR3: CASSFSREQETQYF. CDR3 nucleotides: TGTGCCAGCAGTTTTTCCCGGGAACAAGAGACCCAGTACTTC.